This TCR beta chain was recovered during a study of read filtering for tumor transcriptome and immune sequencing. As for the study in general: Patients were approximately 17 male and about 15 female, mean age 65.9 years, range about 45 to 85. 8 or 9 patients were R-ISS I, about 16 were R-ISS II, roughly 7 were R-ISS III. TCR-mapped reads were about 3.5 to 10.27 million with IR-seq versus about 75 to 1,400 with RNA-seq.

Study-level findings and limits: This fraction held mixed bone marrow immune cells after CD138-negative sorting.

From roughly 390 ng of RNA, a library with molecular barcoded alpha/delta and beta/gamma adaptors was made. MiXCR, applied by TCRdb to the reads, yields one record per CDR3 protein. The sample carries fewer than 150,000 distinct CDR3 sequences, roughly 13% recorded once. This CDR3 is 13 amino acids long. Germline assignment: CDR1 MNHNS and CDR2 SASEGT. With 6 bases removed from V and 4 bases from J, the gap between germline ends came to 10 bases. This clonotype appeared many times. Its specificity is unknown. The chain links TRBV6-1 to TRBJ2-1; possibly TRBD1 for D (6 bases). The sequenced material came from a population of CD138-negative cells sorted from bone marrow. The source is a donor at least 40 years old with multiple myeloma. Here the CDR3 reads CASREGEYNEQFF. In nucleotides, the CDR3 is TGTGCCAGCAGAGAGGGGGAGTACAATGAGCAGTTCTTC.